This T cell receptor beta chain derives from a study of blood T cell repertoires in COVID-19. Study details: Donors in the United States, Italy and Spain gave samples during acute or convalescent COVID-19. In each case, the material was cDNA or gDNA derived from T cells, B-cell-depleted T cells, or PBMCs.

The recovered donors of Cohort 3 showed two negative PCRs, clearance, or symptom resolution. Germline V CDR1 and CDR2: LNHDA, SQIVND (reference sequence). The CDR3 runs 14 residues. V trimming: 4 bases; J trimming: 4 bases; junction bases outside the gene matches: 5. Measured with immunoSEQ multiplex PCR; TCRdb has only the in-frame clones, and not every one. The sample has 200,000 or so clones, approximately 84% seen once; the top ten hold approximately 1.8%. The V and J genes are TRBV19 and TRBJ1-2, with 8 bases that match TRBD1. This sequence was found in a man between 60 and 75 years old who had recovered from COVID-19. Sequenced material: PBMCs or T cells enriched from blood (not recorded which). CDR3 DNA sequence: TGTGCCAGTAGTAACCGGGACAGGTCCTATGGCTACACCTTC. Amino acid sequence: CASSNRDRSYGYTF.